The sequence of this TCR beta chain was determined in a study of T cell responses to AZD1222 COVID-19 vaccine. Notes on the study in general: Donors skewed white British and female; clonal diversity was possibly underestimated. Repertoire samples came only from after the peak T cell response.

As concerns this clone: Antigen specificity is unknown.

V was clipped by 5 bases and J by 8 bases, with 15 bases between them. The CDR3 spans 13 residues. Germline CDR1 SEHNR, CDR2 FQNEAQ (reference sequence). This table comes from immunoSEQ multiplex PCR, and its TCRdb copy is limited to in-frame clones, with some not included. The sample has 50,000 to 70,000 clones, 85% seen once. This TCR was sampled from an adult in good health. The chain recombines TRBV7-9 with TRBJ1-2; D is possibly TRBD1 (6 bases). Sample: peripheral blood, taken on day 0 of MenACWY control vaccination. The CDR3 nucleotides read TGTGCCAGCAGCCTTCTACAGGGACGAGGCTACACCTTC. It codes for CASSLLQGRGYTF. The full variable domain, rest sourced from reference TRBV7-9 and TRBJ1-2, is DTGVSQNPRHKITKRGQNVTFRCDPISEHNRLYWYRQTLGQGPEFLTYFQNEAQLEKSRLLSDRFSAERPKGSFSTLEIQRTEQGDSAMYLCASSLLQGRGYTFGSGTRLTVV.